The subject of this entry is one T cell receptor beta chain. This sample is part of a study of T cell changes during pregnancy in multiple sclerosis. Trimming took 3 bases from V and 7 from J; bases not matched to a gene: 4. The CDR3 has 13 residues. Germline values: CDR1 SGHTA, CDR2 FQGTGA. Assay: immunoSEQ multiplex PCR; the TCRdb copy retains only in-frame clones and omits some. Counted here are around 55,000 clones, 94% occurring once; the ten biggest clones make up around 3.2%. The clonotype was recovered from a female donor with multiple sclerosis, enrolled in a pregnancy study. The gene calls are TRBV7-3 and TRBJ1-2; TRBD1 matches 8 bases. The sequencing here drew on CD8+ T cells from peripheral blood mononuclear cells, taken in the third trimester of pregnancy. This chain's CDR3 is CASSFGTGLGYTF. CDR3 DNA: TGTGCCAGCAGCTTTGGGACAGGCCTTGGCTACACCTTC.